Shown below are 14 T cell receptor beta chains from a single sample sequenced in a study of T cells expressing NK-cell markers. TCRdb processed the 5' RACE reads again and assigns one entry to each CDR3 protein, with no DNA. This repertoire comprises some 460,000 distinct CDR3 sequences; its ten largest clones make up roughly 1.4%. What was sequenced was blood T cells: a sorted CD56 or NKG2C T cell subset, CD4+ or CD8+ T cells, or bulk PBMC T cells (not recorded which). All receptors come from a woman in her fifties or sixties in good health.

The genes are TRBV20-1 and TRBJ2-1; TCRdb's assignment of TRBD2 cannot be checked, as there is no DNA. This CDR3 has 15 residues. Germline V gives CDR1 DFQATT, CDR2 SNEGSKA (reference sequence). CDR3 residues: CSALPLADAYNEQFF.

CDR3 in amino acids: CASSFTGPTNYGYTF. The genes are TRBV5-1 and TRBJ1-2. The CDR3 totals 15 residues. Germline V gene sequence: CDR1 SGHRS, CDR2 YFSETQ.

CDR3 sequence: CASSFWGGRGGNEQFF. This chain links TRBV12-3 or TRBV12-4 with TRBJ2-1; TCRdb picks TRBD2, but there is no DNA to check that call. The CDR3 runs 16 residues.

V gene TRBV20-1 combines with J gene TRBJ1-1. This CDR3 comprises 13 residues. Germline V gene sequence: CDR1 DFQATT, CDR2 SNEGSKA (reference sequence). The CDR3 protein is CSARDQQSRVAFF.

The CDR3: CAIKDRGQTGELFF. The chain has TRBV10-3 and TRBJ2-2; TCRdb picks TRBD1, but there is no DNA to check that call. This CDR3 spans 14 amino acids. The germline CDR1 and CDR2 sequences are ENHRY and SYGVKD.

This chain connects TRBV9 to TRBJ2-3; lacking DNA, the TRBD1 call made by TCRdb goes unchecked. This CDR3 has 16 residues. The V gene's germline CDR1 is SGDLS and CDR2 YYNGEE. The CDR3 protein is CASSVVPGGLTDTQYF.

The chain combines TRBV5-5 with TRBJ1-2; the D call of TRBD1 rests on TCRdb alone, since no DNA is present to check it. Germline CDR1 and CDR2: SGHKS and YYEKEE (reference sequence). This CDR3 has 17 residues. CDR3 in amino acids: CASRGGGQDNIREGYTF.

J is TRBJ2-1 and V is TRBV11-3; TCRdb names TRBD2, which stays unverified in the absence of DNA. Germline lookup yields CDR1 SGHNT and CDR2 YENEEA. This CDR3 contains 15 residues. The CDR3 here is CASSVVAGALDEQFF.

The CDR3 loop is CASRDRRDAEAFF. This rearrangement joins TRBV18 to TRBJ1-1; TCRdb designates TRBD1, a call that cannot be tested without DNA. The CDR3 spans 13 residues. The germline V gene encodes CDR1 KGHSH and CDR2 LQKENI.

V and J are TRBV5-1 and TRBJ2-3. In germline, CDR1 is SGHRS, CDR2 YFSETQ. This CDR3 region has 13 residues. The CDR3 here is CASSSGDGDTQYF.

V gene TRBV3-1 combines with J gene TRBJ1-2. Germline assignment: CDR1 LGHDT and CDR2 YNNKEL (reference sequence). The length of the CDR3 is 14 residues. CDR3 residues: CASSQGAVGYGYTF.

The chain has TRBV5-1 and TRBJ2-4; TCRdb's D call of TRBD1 is untestable without DNA. The CDR3 totals 14 residues. Germline V gene data show CDR1 as SGHRS and CDR2 as YFSETQ. The CDR3 here is CASRRGEAKNIQYF.

The chain is built from TRBV20-1 and TRBJ2-3. This CDR3 region has 15 residues. Germline V gene data show CDR1 as DFQATT and CDR2 as SNEGSKA (reference sequence). CDR3 residues: CSARRGGRRTDTQYF.

The chain couples TRBV5-1 to TRBJ1-2; as DNA is missing, the TRBD1 call by TCRdb cannot be tested. This CDR3 region has 15 residues. Germline V gene lookup returns CDR1 SGHRS and CDR2 YFSETQ. The CDR3 sequence: CASSSGNGGNYGYTF.